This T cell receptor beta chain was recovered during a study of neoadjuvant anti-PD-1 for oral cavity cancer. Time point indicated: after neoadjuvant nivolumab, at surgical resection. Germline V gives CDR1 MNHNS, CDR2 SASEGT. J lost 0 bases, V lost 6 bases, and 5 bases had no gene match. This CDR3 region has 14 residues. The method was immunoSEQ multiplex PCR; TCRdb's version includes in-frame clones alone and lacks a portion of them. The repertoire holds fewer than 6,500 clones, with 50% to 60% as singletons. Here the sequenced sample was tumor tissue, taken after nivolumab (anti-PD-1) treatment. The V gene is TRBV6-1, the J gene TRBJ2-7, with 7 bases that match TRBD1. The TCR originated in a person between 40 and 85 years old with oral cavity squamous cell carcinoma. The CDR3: CASSRTGSSYEQYF. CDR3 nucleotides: TGTGCCAGCAGCCGGACAGGCAGCTCCTACGAGCAGTACTTC.